The 24 T cell receptor beta chains below come from one sample, sequenced in a study of PD-L1 blockade in urothelial cancer. Profiling relied on immunoSEQ multiplex PCR, and the TCRdb table lists in-frame clones only, not all of them. Of more than 30,000 clones in the sample, 80% to 90% were seen once. The sample in question was PBMCs, obtained around atezolizumab (anti-PD-L1) treatment. These receptors were obtained from a man aged 60 to 75 with urothelial cancer.

The sample holds a few counts of this clone. The chain employs TRBV7-8 and TRBJ2-3, with D perhaps matching TRBD2 (6 bases). Per the germline V gene, CDR1 is SGHVS and CDR2 is FQNEAQ. This CDR3 spans 17 amino acids. The ends were cut back, 0 bases at V and 2 bases at J, with 15 bases in the middle. CDR3 protein: CASSLAFGRLITDTQYF. The CDR3 region has the DNA TGTGCCAGCAGCTTAGCTTTCGGGAGACTAATCACAGATACGCAGTATTTT.

This clone was recorded once. V is TRBV15 and J is TRBJ2-3, with 16 bases matching TRBD2. V dropped 3 bases and J dropped 0; count of bases not matched to a gene: 0. Germline V gene data show CDR1 as LNHNV and CDR2 as YYDKDF (reference sequence). This CDR3 is 17 amino acids long. CDR3 DNA: TGTGCCACCAGCAGGGGACTAGCGGGAGGGAGCACAGATACGCAGTATTTT. Amino acids: CATSRGLAGGSTDTQYF.

This clone occurred once. This sequence joins TRBV21-1 and TRBJ2-5; the table's D gene call, TRBD1, was not cross checked with the DNA. TRBV21-1 is given as a pseudogene. This CDR3 region has 12 residues. CDR3 sequence: CARQEYQETQYF. The CDR3 coding sequence is TGTGCCCGACAGGAGTACCAAGAGACCCAGTACTTC.

The V call is TRBV10-3, the J call TRBJ2-2; 8 bases match TRBD2. The germline V gene encodes CDR1 ENHRY and CDR2 SYGVKD. The J segment lost 0 bases and the V segment lost 6 bases, leaving 3 bases of the junction unmatched. The CDR3 is made up of 15 amino acids. The DNA of the CDR3 is TGTGCCATCAGAAGTAGCGGGGCGAACACCGGGGAGCTGTTTTTT. It encodes CAIRSSGANTGELFF.

J is TRBJ2-1 and V is TRBV9; 8 bases fit TRBD2. The CDR3 loop spans 14 amino acids. Germline assignment: CDR1 SGDLS and CDR2 YYNGEE. V shed 0 bases and J 9 bases; nucleotides not matched to a gene: 5. The CDR3, as DNA: TGTGCCAGCAGCGTAGCTTTACTAGCGGCTGAGCAGTTCTTC. It is translated as CASSVALLAAEQFF.

The chain uses TRBV6-1 and TRBJ2-5, with TRBD1 matching 9 bases. The V segment lost 8 bases and the J segment 0 bases; nucleotides outside the gene matches: 7. CDR1 is MNHNS, CDR2 SASEGT, per germline. The CDR3 spans 15 residues. This chain's CDR3 is CASAGQGMYQETQYF. For the CDR3, the DNA is TGTGCCAGCGCTGGACAGGGGATGTACCAAGAGACCCAGTACTTC.

The V gene is TRBV11-3, the J gene TRBJ2-5; perhaps TRBD2 as D (6 bases). Per the germline V gene, CDR1 is SGHNT and CDR2 is YENEEA. The CDR3 contains 13 residues. Trimming stripped 5 bases from V and 3 bases from J, with 10 bases between. The CDR3 bases are TGTGCCAGCAGCCCAAGACTAGAAGAGACCCAGTACTTC. It specifies CASSPRLEETQYF.

With regard to this clone: At one end, the junction sequence differs from germline, possibly due to a read error. This chain joins TRBV19 and TRBJ2-2; 7 bases match TRBD1. Germline-derived CDR1 and CDR2 are LNHDA and SQIVND (reference sequence). The CDR3 is 14 residues long. Here the CDR3 reads CASKGARETGELFF. The DNA for the CDR3 is TGTGCAAGTAAGGGGGCCAGGGAGACCGGGGAGCTGTTTTTT.

The chain recombines TRBV2 with TRBJ1-5, with 7 bases matching TRBD1. V trimming: 6 bases; J trimming: 5 bases; junction bases outside the gene matches: 7. CDR3 size: 14 residues. Germline V lookup: CDR1 SNHLY, CDR2 FYNNEI. This chain's CDR3 is CASSSQGRDQPQHF. The DNA of the CDR3 is TGTGCCAGCAGCTCACAGGGGCGTGATCAGCCCCAGCATTTT. Drawing the rest from reference TRBV2 and TRBJ1-5, the complete variable domain is EPEVTQTPSHQVTQMGQEVILRCVPISNHLYFYWYRQILGQKVEFLVSFYNNEISEKSEIFDDQFSVERPDGSNFTLKIRSTKLEDSAMYFCASSSQGRDQPQHFGDGTRLSIL.

This chain joins TRBV19 and TRBJ2-1, with D possibly matching TRBD2 (6 bases). V lost 4 bases and J lost 9, with 25 bases in between. The CDR3 consists of 17 residues. CDR1 and CDR2 (germline): LNHDA, SQIVND (reference sequence). In nucleotides, the CDR3 is TGTGCCAGTAGTACCTATCCGGGACTGCCGAAACCTAGTGAGCAGTTCTTC. Its protein product is CASSTYPGLPKPSEQFF.

V and J are TRBV28 and TRBJ2-3, with D possibly being TRBD2 (6 bases). CDR1 is MDHEN and CDR2 is SYDVKM in the germline V gene. The CDR3 runs 15 residues. V was pared by 2 bases and J by 2 bases, with 11 bases between. The CDR3 reads CASSLAGINTDTQYF. The CDR3 DNA is TGTGCCAGCAGTTTAGCGGGAATTAACACAGATACGCAGTATTTT.

The rearrangement joins TRBV19 to TRBJ2-7; D is possibly TRBD1 (6 bases). Deletions cut 6 bases from V and 10 bases from J, with 25 bases between. Germline lookup yields CDR1 LNHDA and CDR2 SQIVND (reference sequence). The CDR3 contains 15 residues. CDR3 coding DNA: TGTGCCAGTAGGGATCAGGGGAAGGAGTTAGAGCGACAGTACTTC. It codes for CASRDQGKELERQYF.

The V gene is TRBV18, the J gene TRBJ1-1; D not resolved. Germline V gene lookup returns CDR1 KGHSH and CDR2 LQKENI. There are 13 residues in the CDR3. Trimming took off 1 base at V and 4 bases at J, with 7 bases between the two ends. CDR3 amino acids: CASSPLPGTEAFF. The CDR3 nucleotides are TGTGCCAGCTCACCACTACCGGGCACTGAAGCTTTCTTT.

The rearrangement joins TRBV5-1 to TRBJ2-1; the D is unclear. Germline V lookup: CDR1 SGHRS, CDR2 YFSETQ. The CDR3 totals 16 residues. Trimming removed 0 bases at V and 0 bases at J, with 10 bases between. The chain's CDR3 is CASSLEPTRSYNEQFF. Written as DNA, the CDR3 is TGCGCCAGCAGCTTGGAACCGACTCGCTCCTACAATGAGCAGTTCTTC.

V is TRBV4-3 and J is TRBJ1-2; no clear D gene. The CDR3 length is 15 residues. V dropped 0 bases and J dropped 5 bases, with 13 bases sitting between them. Germline loops: CDR1 LGHNA, CDR2 YSLEER. CDR3 loop: CASSQDEGGWYGYTF. Here the CDR3 DNA reads TGCGCCAGCAGCCAAGATGAGGGAGGATGGTATGGCTACACCTTC.

J is TRBJ1-1 and V is TRBV13, with 10 bases fitting TRBD1. Germline V CDR1 and CDR2: PRHDT, FYEKMQ (reference sequence). J was trimmed by 5 bases and V by 4 bases; bases with no gene match: 10. The CDR3 loop spans 16 amino acids. This chain's CDR3 is CASSSRDRGGGTEAFF. The DNA of the CDR3 is TGTGCCAGCAGCTCTAGGGACAGGGGTGGGGGAACTGAAGCTTTCTTT. The whole variable domain, remainder taken from reference TRBV13 and TRBJ1-1, is AAGVIQSPRHLIKEKRETATLKCYPIPRHDTVYWYQQGPGQDPQFLISFYEKMQSDKGSIPDRFSAQQFSDYHSELNMSSLELGDSALYFCASSSRDRGGGTEAFFGQGTRLTVV.

The gene calls are TRBV9 and TRBJ2-3; a weak D match, TRBD2 (6 bases). The CDR3 totals 14 residues. Germline values: CDR1 SGDLS, CDR2 YYNGEE. V lost 3 bases to trimming and J lost 5 bases, with 13 bases between them. For the CDR3, the DNA is TGTGCCAGCAGCGCCATCACCGGGGGAGATACGCAGTATTTT. As protein: CASSAITGGDTQYF.

The chain links TRBV6-5 to TRBJ2-5; possibly TRBD1 for D (6 bases). This CDR3 region has 16 residues. The V gene lost 0 bases and the J gene lost 5 bases, with 16 bases spanning the gap. Germline V CDR1 and CDR2: MNHEY, SVGAGI. The chain's CDR3 is CASSYSKGTYRETQYF. CDR3 sequence (DNA): TGTGCCAGCAGTTACTCGAAGGGGACATACAGGGAGACCCAGTACTTC.

The chain couples TRBV5-1 to TRBJ2-1, with 9 bases lining up with TRBD2. The CDR3 length is 16 residues. The V and J ends lost 3 bases and 5 bases, in that order; junction bases with no gene match: 9. Germline loops: CDR1 SGHRS, CDR2 YFSETQ. The CDR3 DNA sequence: TGCGCCAGCAGCTGGGGGGGACTAGCTATGAACAATGAGCAGTTCTTC. This translates into CASSWGGLAMNNEQFF. Together with reference TRBV5-1 and TRBJ2-1, the CDR3 gives the full variable domain: KAGVTQTPRYLIKTRGQQVTLSCSPISGHRSVSWYQQTPGQGLQFLFEYFSETQRNKGNFPGRFSGRQFSNSRSEMNVSTLELGDSALYLCASSWGGLAMNNEQFFGPGTRLTVL.

CDR3 nucleotides: TGTGCCAGCACCGCTCTGGGGGGAAGCGCCTACAATGAGCAGTTCTTC. Its protein is CASTALGGSAYNEQFF. The chain recombines TRBV27 with TRBJ2-1; the D gene is possibly TRBD2 (6 bases). Trimming took off 7 bases at V and 2 bases at J, with 18 bases between the two ends. Germline lookup yields CDR1 MNHEY and CDR2 SMNVEV (reference sequence). The CDR3 is 16 amino acids.

This clone has just a few counts. The CDR3 is CASSVLAGVYNEQFF. CDR3 nucleotides: TGTGCCAGCAGTGTGCTAGCGGGGGTATACAATGAGCAGTTCTTC. The J gene is TRBJ2-1, the V gene TRBV27; 10 nucleotides align to TRBD2. J lost 4 bases, V lost 5 bases, and 5 bases had no gene match. The germline CDR1 and CDR2 sequences are MNHEY and SMNVEV (reference sequence). The CDR3 is made up of 15 amino acids.

The CDR3 nucleotides read TGTGCCAGCAGCTTAGCAACGGGAGGGAGTGAGCAGTTCTTC. As protein: CASSLATGGSEQFF. This chain links TRBV13 with TRBJ2-1, with 8 bases that match TRBD2. In germline, CDR1 is PRHDT, CDR2 FYEKMQ (reference sequence). The ends lost 1 base at V and 9 bases at J; junction bases unmatched: 5. CDR3 length: 14 residues.

The rearrangement links TRBV10-2 to TRBJ2-7, with D possibly being TRBD1 (5 bases). V was pared by 5 bases and J by 3 bases, with 11 bases between. The CDR3 consists of 13 residues. The germline V gene has CDR1 WSHSY and CDR2 SAAADI. The DNA for the CDR3 is TGCGCCAGCAGTATCTCGACAGACTACGAGCAGTACTTC. Translated, it gives CASSISTDYEQYF.

CDR3: CASGTGERGAFF. The CDR3 DNA follows: TGCGCCAGCGGGACAGGGGAAAGAGGGGCTTTCTTT. The chain is built from TRBV5-1 and TRBJ1-1; TRBD1 matches at 10 bases. Germline CDR1 and CDR2: SGHRS and YFSETQ. CDR3 length: 12 residues. With 7 bases clipped from V and 11 bases from J, the junction kept 8 bases outside the gene matches.